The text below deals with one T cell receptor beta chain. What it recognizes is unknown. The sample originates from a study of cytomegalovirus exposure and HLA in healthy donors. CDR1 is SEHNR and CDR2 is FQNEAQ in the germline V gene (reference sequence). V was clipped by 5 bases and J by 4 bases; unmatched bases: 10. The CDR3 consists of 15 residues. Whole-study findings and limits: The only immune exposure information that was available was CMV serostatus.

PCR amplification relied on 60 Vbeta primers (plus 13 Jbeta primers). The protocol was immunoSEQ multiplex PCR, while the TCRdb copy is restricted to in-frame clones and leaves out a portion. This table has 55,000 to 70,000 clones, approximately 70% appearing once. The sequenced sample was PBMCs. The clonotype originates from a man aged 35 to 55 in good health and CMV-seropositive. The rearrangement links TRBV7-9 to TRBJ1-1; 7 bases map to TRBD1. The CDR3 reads CASSPRQGRGTEAFF. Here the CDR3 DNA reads TGTGCCAGCAGCCCCCGACAGGGTCGCGGCACTGAAGCTTTCTTT.